This TCR beta chain originates from a study of blood T cell repertoires in COVID-19. Whole-study context: PBMCs, B-cell-depleted T cells, or T cells were the source of the cDNA or gDNA that made up the material.

Germline values: CDR1 KGHDR, CDR2 SFDVKD. This CDR3 has 13 residues. The trim removed 5 bases at V and 9 bases at J, leaving 8 bases unmatched. In the original processing: Estimation of nucleated cell counts relied on the amplification of reference gene primers. Assay: immunoSEQ multiplex PCR; the TCRdb copy retains only in-frame clones and omits some. Clonal size and the V and J genes are those of that table, whereas D and trimming came from the DNA. The table shows 130,000 or so clones, with roughly 84% occurring only once. Enrolment of Seattle patients took place during active infection, and they were followed longitudinally.

This TCR was recovered from a man aged 25 to 40 with COVID-19, enrolled during active disease. The material sequenced was peripheral blood. The chain combines TRBV24-1 with TRBJ1-1; 7 bases match TRBD1. The CDR3 DNA reads as TGTGCCACCAGTGTTGGGGACAGTTCGAAAGCTTTCTTT. Its protein product is CATSVGDSSKAFF.